The rows below give T cell receptor beta chains drawn from one sample of a study of cytomegalovirus exposure and HLA in healthy donors. Assay: immunoSEQ multiplex PCR; the TCRdb copy retains only in-frame clones and omits some. Here the sample spans about 79,000 clones, over 85% being singletons. The material sequenced was PBMCs. The receptors derive from a woman aged 30 to 39 in good health and CMV-seronegative. Both conserved end residues are part of each CDR3. Each record gives: V gene, J gene, D gene, clone size, CDR3 protein, CDR3 DNA. D genes are given only for firm matches. The listing skips clone size in some rows; elsewhere it reads once, few, many or a size class.

TRBV28	TRBJ1-6	NA	NA	CASSLTRGWTYNSPLHF	TGTGCCAGCAGTTTAACTCGGGGGTGGACCTATAATTCACCCCTCCACTTT
TRBV18	TRBJ2-3	NA	NA	CASSGNTGADTQYF	TGTGCCAGCTCAGGGAACACGGGGGCAGATACGCAGTATTTT
TRBV6-1	TRBJ2-7	NA	NA	CASTQNYEQYF	TGTGCCAGCACCCAAAACTACGAGCAGTACTTC
TRBV5-1	TRBJ2-3	NA	NA	CASSLAGVVTDTQYF	TGCGCCAGCAGCTTGGCGGGGGTGGTAACAGATACGCAGTATTTT
TRBV5-1	TRBJ2-5	NA	NA	CASRVREVVVETQYF	TGCGCCAGCAGGGTCAGGGAGGTAGTGGTGGAGACCCAGTACTTC
TRBV5-1	TRBJ1-1	TRBD1	NA	CASSLQGDEAFF	TGCGCCAGCAGCTTACAGGGGGATGAAGCTTTCTTT
TRBV30	TRBJ1-5	TRBD1	NA	CAWSATGGNQPQHF	TGTGCCTGGAGTGCTACAGGGGGCAATCAGCCCCAGCATTTT
TRBV5-8	TRBJ2-7	TRBD1	NA	CASIYWTGGSYEQYF	TGTGCCAGCATCTACTGGACAGGGGGGTCCTACGAGCAGTACTTC
TRBV28	TRBJ1-6	NA	NA	CASGSSPLHF	TGTGCCAGCGGGAGCTCACCCCTCCACTTT
TRBV6-9	TRBJ2-7	NA	NA	CASSPRPGSYEQYF	TGTGCCAGCAGCCCCCGGCCTGGGAGCTACGAGCAGTACTTC
TRBV5-4	TRBJ1-2	NA	NA	CASLGEEGVYGYTF	TGTGCCAGCTTGGGTGAAGAGGGCGTCTATGGCTACACCTTC
TRBV23-1	TRBJ1-5	TRBD1	NA	CASSQSRQGESNQPQHF	TGCGCCAGCAGTCAATCACGACAGGGGGAGAGCAATCAGCCCCAGCATTTT
TRBV4-3	TRBJ2-7	TRBD2	NA	CASSQEIKAGTSEQYF	TGCGCCAGCAGCCAAGAGATAAAAGCGGGGACCTCCGAGCAGTACTTC
TRBV27	TRBJ2-1	TRBD1	NA	CASSTARGQSPYNEQFF	TGTGCCAGCAGTACGGCCCGGGGACAGTCCCCCTACAATGAGCAGTTCTTC
TRBV19	TRBJ1-2	TRBD1	NA	CASSMDRISYGYTF	TGTGCCAGTAGTATGGACAGGATTAGCTATGGCTACACCTTC
TRBV20-1	TRBJ2-1	NA	once	CSAGRSEQFF	TGCAGTGCAGGTAGGAGTGAGCAGTTCTTC